This paragraph covers one T cell receptor beta chain sequence. What it binds is not known. The sample is drawn from a study of regulatory and conventional T cells in RAG deficiency. General study findings and limits: Patient subsets had shorter CDR3s; Omenn Treg-Tconv overlap exceeded 80%. Shannon entropy fell and Simpson indices rose in RAG-deficient patients.

Blood CD4+ CD25-low CD127-high conventional T cells supplied the genomic DNA template. Germline loops: CDR1 SGHDT, CDR2 YYEEEE. V shed 1 base, J shed 0 bases, and the junction held 7 bases outside the gene matches. This CDR3 is built from 17 residues. The protocol was immunoSEQ multiplex PCR, while the TCRdb copy is restricted to in-frame clones and leaves out a portion. The sample includes 30,000 to 35,000 clones, about 80% seen only once; the top ten take roughly 3.4%. The data were also submitted as part of a second study, on regulatory T cells. That paper adds: Primers: 52 TRBV forward and 13 TRBJ reverse.

The sequence was obtained from a human donor in good health. This chain connects TRBV5-6 to TRBJ1-5; 7 positions match TRBD1. Material for sequencing was CD4+ effector T cells sorted from blood. The CDR3: CASSLWDRLYSNQPQHF. CDR3 sequence (DNA): TGTGCCAGCAGCTTGTGGGACAGACTCTATAGCAATCAGCCCCAGCATTTT.